These 19 T cell receptor beta chains were sequenced from one sample in a study of CD8+ T cells in alopecia areata. Extracted RNA was reverse transcribed into cDNA, the sequencing template. Using immunoSEQ multiplex PCR, the repertoire was profiled, and TCRdb retains in-frame clones only, with some absent. The sample carries hundreds of thousands of clones, roughly 63% recorded once. As to treatment: oral pan-JAK inhibitor, 5-10 mg twice daily. The material sequenced was CD4+ T cells sorted from blood, taken around week 54, from a patient treated with tofacitinib. The receptor source for this set is a human donor with alopecia areata.

V is TRBV19 and J is TRBJ2-1; 7 bases are shared with TRBD2. J was trimmed by 6 bases and V by 3 bases; bases with no gene match: 14. The CDR3 totals 17 residues. The germline V gene has CDR1 LNHDA and CDR2 SQIVND (reference sequence). The CDR3 bases are TGTGCCAGTAGTATTATCCCCCGGACTAGGGTAGCCAATGAGCAGTTCTTC. Translating it yields CASSIIPRTRVANEQFF. Supplemented by reference TRBV19 and TRBJ2-1, the full variable domain reads DGGITQSPKYLFRKEGQNVTLSCEQNLNHDAMYWYRQDPGQGLRLIYYSQIVNDFQKGDIAEGYSVSREKKESFPLTVTSAQKNPTAFYLCASSIIPRTRVANEQFFGPGTRLTVL.

In DNA form, the CDR3 reads TGTGCCTGGAGTGGACAGGCCTACACTGAAGCTTTCTTT. Translated: CAWSGQAYTEAFF. This chain uses TRBV30 with TRBJ1-1; the D gene is possibly TRBD1 (6 bases). The length of the CDR3 is 13 residues. Germline assignment: CDR1 GTSNPN and CDR2 SVGIG (reference sequence). The V end was cut by 1 base, the J end by 3 bases, with 9 bases between.

The gene calls are TRBV5-6 and TRBJ2-2; D not resolved. With 3 bases removed from V and 10 bases from J, the gap between germline ends came to 7 bases. Germline V gene lookup returns CDR1 SGHDT and CDR2 YYEEEE. The CDR3 consists of 11 residues. CDR3 sequence: CASSSHKELFF. The CDR3 coding sequence is TGTGCCAGCAGCTCCCATAAGGAGCTGTTTTTT.

This clone was seen only once. The J gene is TRBJ1-1, the V gene TRBV30, with D unclear. Germline V gene lookup returns CDR1 GTSNPN and CDR2 SVGIG (reference sequence). This CDR3 is 12 amino acids long. The V end was cut by 4 bases, the J end by 4 bases, with 10 bases between. This CDR3 reads CAWTPGGTEAFF. CDR3 nucleotides: TGTGCCTGGACACCGGGTGGCACTGAAGCTTTCTTT. Using reference TRBV30 and TRBJ1-1 for the parts outside the CDR3, the full variable domain is SQTIHQWPATLVQPVGSPLSLECTVEGTSNPNLYWYRQAAGRGLQLLFYSVGIGQISSEVPQNLSASRPQDRQFILSSKKLLLSDSGFYLCAWTPGGTEAFFGQGTRLTVV.

This chain joins TRBV4-2 and TRBJ2-1; D unclear. With 4 bases removed from V and 5 bases from J, the gap between germline ends came to 15 bases. Germline assignment: CDR1 LGHNA and CDR2 YNFKEQ. The CDR3 extends over 15 amino acids. CDR3 sequence: CASSLVGVEDNEQFF. The CDR3 bases are TGTGCCAGCAGCCTCGTTGGCGTCGAGGACAATGAGCAGTTCTTC.

V gene TRBV4-2 combines with J gene TRBJ1-6; D is unclear. The CDR3 contains 15 residues. The germline V gene has CDR1 LGHNA and CDR2 YNFKEQ. With 4 bases removed from V and 7 bases from J, the gap between germline ends came to 14 bases. The CDR3: CASSPVRTGNSPLHF. The CDR3 DNA is TGTGCCAGCAGCCCAGTGAGGACGGGGAATTCACCCCTCCACTTT.

Only one count was recorded for this clone. The V and J genes are TRBV6-5 and TRBJ1-2; 7 bases are a match to TRBD1. J gave up 4 bases and V 6 bases, and 5 bases lay outside the gene matches. The germline V gene encodes CDR1 MNHEY and CDR2 SVGAGI. The CDR3 totals 13 residues. CDR3 amino acids: CASSRGFTYGYTF. CDR3 coding DNA: TGTGCCAGCAGCAGGGGGTTTACCTATGGCTACACCTTC.

The rearrangement joins TRBV7-2 to TRBJ1-6; D gene ambiguous. The length of the CDR3 is 11 residues. V was clipped by 4 bases and J by 5 bases, with 0 bases between them. From germline, CDR1 is SGHTA and CDR2 FQGNSA. The CDR3 nucleotides read TGTGCCAGCAGCTATAATTCACCCCTCCACTTT. Amino acids: CASSYNSPLHF.

This clone has just a few counts. CDR3 sequence (DNA): TGCGCCAGCAGCTTACGGACAGGGACCGCCTACAATGAGCAGTTCTTC. It codes for CASSLRTGTAYNEQFF. This chain links TRBV5-1 with TRBJ2-1; 8 nucleotides match TRBD1. V lost 2 bases and J lost 2; bases outside the gene matches: 6. The germline V gene encodes CDR1 SGHRS and CDR2 YFSETQ. The CDR3 is 16 amino acids.

The chain joins TRBV23-1 to TRBJ2-1; D possibly corresponds to TRBD1 (5 bases). TRBV23-1 is flagged as an ORF with uncertain function. CDR3 length: 13 residues. The germline V and J ends were trimmed by 11 bases and 12 bases, with 23 bases remaining between them. As DNA, the CDR3 is TGCGCCCTCGTGGCAGGGAATAAGGTCCGGCAGTTCTTC. This codes for CALVAGNKVRQFF.

Only one count was recorded for this clone. The chain employs TRBV4-1 and TRBJ2-1, with TRBD1 as a possible D gene (6 bases). The CDR3 runs to 16 residues. Trimming stripped 1 base from V and 4 bases from J, with 14 bases between. Germline-derived CDR1 and CDR2 are MGHRA and YSYEKL. The DNA for the CDR3 is TGCGCCAGCAGCCAAGTTTCAGGGGCGCGGTACAATGAGCAGTTCTTC. Translated, it gives CASSQVSGARYNEQFF.

The chain has TRBV11-2 and TRBJ2-7, with 12 bases lining up with TRBD2. The CDR3 is 14 amino acids. Germline V CDR1 and CDR2: SGHAT, FQNNGV. V lost 9 bases, J lost 2 bases, and 5 bases stayed unmatched. The CDR3 spells CASSLAGGTYEQYF. As DNA, the CDR3 is TGTGCCAGTTCTCTAGCGGGGGGGACCTACGAGCAGTACTTC.

This clone was observed a handful of times. This sequence joins TRBV30 and TRBJ2-5; no firm D call. Trimming removed 0 bases at V and 4 bases at J, with 15 bases between. Germline lookup yields CDR1 GTSNPN and CDR2 SVGIG (reference sequence). The length of the CDR3 is 15 residues. CDR3 DNA: TGTGCCTGGAGTGTCCCGCCAACATCGCGAGAGACCCAGTACTTC. Amino acids: CAWSVPPTSRETQYF.

This clone was counted between two and nine times. The same CDR3 can be traced to other DNA sequences in this sample. This CDR3 is CASSGAYEQYF. DNA of the CDR3: TGCGCCAGCTCGGGGGCCTACGAGCAGTACTTC. This chain uses TRBV5-1 with TRBJ2-7, with a tentative D call TRBD2 (6 bases). The germline V gene encodes CDR1 SGHRS and CDR2 YFSETQ. Deletions cut 7 bases from V and 2 bases from J, with 7 bases between. This CDR3 has 11 residues.

The chain joins TRBV2 to TRBJ1-5; 8 bases align to TRBD1. This CDR3 is built from 15 residues. V was pared by 3 bases and J by 4 bases, with 5 bases of the junction left unmatched. Per the germline V gene, CDR1 is SNHLY and CDR2 is FYNNEI. The CDR3 here is CASSEDRATNQPQHF. The CDR3 nucleotides are TGTGCCAGCAGTGAGGACAGGGCTACAAATCAGCCCCAGCATTTT.

This chain joins TRBV9 and TRBJ1-1; 7 nucleotides line up with TRBD1. From germline, CDR1 is SGDLS and CDR2 YYNGEE. V lost 0 bases, J lost 4 bases, and 6 bases stayed unmatched. This CDR3 comprises 15 residues. CDR3 coding DNA: TGTGCCAGCAGCGTAGCAGGGGGAGTTGGCACTGAAGCTTTCTTT. Its translation is CASSVAGGVGTEAFF.

The rearrangement links TRBV30 to TRBJ2-7, with D perhaps matching TRBD1 (5 bases). CDR3 length: 12 residues. Trimming removed 7 bases at V and 3 bases at J, with 13 bases between. Germline V gives CDR1 GTSNPN, CDR2 SVGIG (reference sequence). In DNA form, the CDR3 reads TGTGCCTTAGGTTGGGGCTACTACGAGCAGTACTTC. This encodes CALGWGYYEQYF.

This clone was picked up many times. The chain employs TRBV19 and TRBJ1-5, with D perhaps matching TRBD1 (5 bases). Germline V lookup: CDR1 LNHDA, CDR2 SQIVND (reference sequence). The CDR3 is made up of 14 amino acids. Trimming removed 7 bases from V and 4 bases from J, with 14 bases in between. Here the CDR3 DNA reads TGTGCCAGTACCTCGGACACGTGGAATCAGCCCCAGCATTTT. The encoded protein is CASTSDTWNQPQHF.

The chain is built from TRBV19 and TRBJ2-2; 7 bases are shared with TRBD1. Losses at the gene ends were 7 bases for V and 6 bases for J; bases not matched to a gene: 2. The germline V gene encodes CDR1 LNHDA and CDR2 SQIVND (reference sequence). The CDR3 runs to 12 residues. The CDR3 loop is CASTDRAGELFF. The CDR3 DNA sequence: TGTGCCAGTACCGACAGGGCCGGGGAGCTGTTTTTT.